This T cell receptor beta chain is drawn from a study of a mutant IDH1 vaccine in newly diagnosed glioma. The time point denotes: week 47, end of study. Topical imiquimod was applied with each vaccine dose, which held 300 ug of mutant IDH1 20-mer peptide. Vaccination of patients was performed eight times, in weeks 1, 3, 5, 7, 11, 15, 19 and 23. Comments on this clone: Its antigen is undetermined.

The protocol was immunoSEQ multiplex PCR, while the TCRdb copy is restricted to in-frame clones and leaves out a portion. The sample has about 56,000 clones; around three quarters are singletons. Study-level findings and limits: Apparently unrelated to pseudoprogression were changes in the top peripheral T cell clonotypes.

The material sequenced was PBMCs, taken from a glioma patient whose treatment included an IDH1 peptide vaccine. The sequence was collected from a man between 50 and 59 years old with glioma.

As DNA, the CDR3 is TGCGCCAGCAGCCAGCCCCAGGGACTAGCAAACATTCAGTACTTC. Its translation: CASSQPQGLANIQYF. The chain joins TRBV4-1 to TRBJ2-4, with TRBD2 identical over 9 bases. V was clipped by 3 bases and J by 6 bases; unmatched bases: 6. The CDR3 loop spans 15 amino acids. Per the germline V gene, CDR1 is MGHRA and CDR2 is YSYEKL.